The clone carrying this T cell receptor (beta chain) has just a few counts. Its target is unknown. These data belong to a study of post-analysis software for immune sequencing data. Included in the TCR beta cDNA libraries were unique molecular identifiers. TCRdb reprocessed the PCR reads via MiXCR and lists one record per CDR3 protein. Counted here are approximately 570,000 distinct CDR3 sequences, about 44% occurring once; the ten biggest clones make up 1.5% to 2%. Study-wide results and caveats: About five TRBV segments were more frequent in patients than controls; TRBV5-6, TRBV5-1 and TRBV20-1 belonged to this group.

CDR1 is ENHRY and CDR2 is SYGVKD in the germline V gene. The trim removed 6 bases at V and 9 bases at J, leaving 8 bases unmatched. The CDR3 loop spans 14 amino acids. The sample taken for sequencing was blood. The receptor was derived from a girl between 10 and 17 years old with multiple sclerosis. The rearrangement joins TRBV10-3 to TRBJ2-1; TRBD2 matches at 10 bases. CDR3 DNA sequence: TGTGCCATCAGACCAGCGGGAGGGCCGATTGAGCAGTTCTTC. It translates to CAIRPAGGPIEQFF.